The 29 T cell receptor beta chains listed next were all sequenced from one sample in a study of cytomegalovirus exposure and HLA in healthy donors. PCR involved 60 Vbeta and 13 Jbeta primers. Using immunoSEQ multiplex PCR, the repertoire was profiled, and TCRdb retains in-frame clones only, with some absent. This table has more than 75,000 clones, roughly 70% appearing once. The sample comprised PBMCs. The receptors here all came from a middle-aged man in good health and CMV-seropositive.

The chain uses TRBV6-1 and TRBJ1-5; D is perhaps TRBD1 (6 bases). V dropped 3 bases and J dropped 5 bases, with 8 bases sitting between them. The CDR3 runs 13 residues. In germline, CDR1 is MNHNS, CDR2 SASEGT. CDR3 sequence: CASSDYRDQPQHF. The CDR3 DNA sequence: TGTGCCAGCAGTGATTACAGGGATCAGCCCCAGCATTTT.

The V call is TRBV6-5, the J call TRBJ2-3; 11 nucleotides agree with TRBD1. The V gene's germline CDR1 is MNHEY and CDR2 SVGAGI. V shed 5 bases and J 4 bases; nucleotides not matched to a gene: 5. This CDR3 is built from 15 residues. CDR3 residues: CASSPAGQGADTQYF. CDR3 DNA sequence: TGTGCCAGCAGTCCGGCGGGACAGGGGGCAGATACGCAGTATTTT.

Details on this clone: Germline and junction disagree at one end, which may indicate a read error. The gene calls are TRBV19 and TRBJ2-5; TRBD1 might be the D (5 bases). The tail of the sequence fits TRBJ2-7 better, so the J call may be wrong. Looked up from germline, CDR1 is LNHDA and CDR2 is SQIVND (reference sequence). There are 13 residues in the CDR3. CDR3 sequence reads: CASTATWGHEQYF. In DNA, the CDR3 is TGTGCTAGTACTGCAACGTGGGGCCACGAGCAGTACTTC.

The chain uses TRBV4-2 and TRBJ2-7; 8 nucleotides agree with TRBD2. With V trimmed by 5 bases and J by 4 bases, 13 bases remained unmatched. In germline, CDR1 is LGHNA, CDR2 YNFKEQ. This CDR3 is 16 amino acids long. The DNA of the CDR3 is TGTGCCAGCAGCTCTACCGGGACTAGGGGAGGTTACGAGCAGTACTTC. The encoded protein is CASSSTGTRGGYEQYF.

This clone was picked up one time. V is TRBV11-2 and J is TRBJ2-5, with 11 bases that match TRBD2. The ends lost 4 bases at V and 1 base at J; junction bases unmatched: 8. The germline gives CDR1 SGHAT, CDR2 FQNNGV. The CDR3 consists of 17 residues. DNA for the CDR3: TGTGCCAGCAGCTGGGGACCGGGACTAGCGGTCCAAGAGACCCAGTACTTC. Protein: CASSWGPGLAVQETQYF.

This clone turned up a few times. The chain is built from TRBV28 and TRBJ1-1; TRBD1 aligns across 11 bases. CDR3 length equals 15 residues. V lost 6 bases, J lost 5 bases, and 8 bases stayed unmatched. CDR1 and CDR2 from the germline V gene are MDHEN and SYDVKM. CDR3 protein: CASRGQGAFWTEAFF. CDR3 bases: TGTGCCAGCAGAGGACAGGGGGCCTTTTGGACTGAAGCTTTCTTT. Using reference TRBV28 and TRBJ1-1 for the parts outside the CDR3, the full variable domain is DVKVTQSSRYLVKRTGEKVFLECVQDMDHENMFWYRQDPGLGLRLIYFSYDVKMKEKGDIPEGYSVSREKKERFSLILESASTNQTSMYLCASRGQGAFWTEAFFGQGTRLTVV.

The DNA of the CDR3 is TGCAGCGGGGGGGTGCGGGGTGGGTACGAGCAGTACTTC. This encodes CSGGVRGGYEQYF. V usage is TRBV29-1 and J usage is TRBJ2-5; a weak D match, TRBD2 (6 bases). TRBJ2-7 matches the DNA end more closely, so the J call is doubtful. This CDR3 region has 13 residues. The germline V gene encodes CDR1 SQVTM and CDR2 ANQGSEA.

The V call is TRBV5-1, the J call TRBJ2-7, with TRBD2 matching 8 bases. CDR1 and CDR2 (germline): SGHRS, YFSETQ. J was trimmed by 2 bases and V by 0 bases; bases with no gene match: 4. The CDR3 has 15 amino acids. CDR3 sequence reads: CASSLASGRTYEQYF. The CDR3 DNA reads TGCGCCAGCAGCTTGGCCAGCGGGAGAACCTACGAGCAGTACTTC.

The V gene is TRBV9, the J gene TRBJ2-6; the D gene is possibly TRBD1 (5 bases). V was pared by 4 bases and J by 2 bases, with 13 bases between. The germline CDR1 and CDR2 sequences are SGDLS and YYNGEE. CDR3 size: 16 residues. The CDR3 DNA reads as TGTGCCAGCAGCCCAGAAGGGGTGGCTGGGGCCAACGTCCTGACTTTC. The encoded protein is CASSPEGVAGANVLTF.

The chain combines TRBV10-3 with TRBJ2-1; weak D call: TRBD1 (6 bases). The V end lost 10 bases, the J end lost 10 bases, and 17 bases lay between the germline ends. The CDR3 totals 12 residues. The germline V gene encodes CDR1 ENHRY and CDR2 SYGVKD. CDR3 DNA: TGTGCCACCAGAGGGGGTTCAGAAGAGCAGTTCTTC. Protein product: CATRGGSEEQFF.

In its sample, this clone was seen once. The chain has TRBV7-2 and TRBJ2-7; a possible D gene is TRBD2 (6 bases). Trimming stripped 5 bases from V and 5 bases from J, with 13 bases between. This CDR3 is built from 13 residues. Germline CDR1 and CDR2: SGHTA and FQGNSA. The CDR3 DNA reads TGTGCCAGCAGCCCCTCCGGACTAAACGAGCAGTACTTC. Translation: CASSPSGLNEQYF.

This chain links TRBV28 with TRBJ1-5, with 11 bases aligning to TRBD1. The junction had 8 bases not matched to a gene; V was cut back by 7 bases and J by 0 bases. The CDR3 runs to 17 residues. CDR1 is MDHEN, CDR2 SYDVKM, per germline. Here the CDR3 DNA reads TGTGCCAGCATTAAAGGACAGGGGGCCTATAGCAATCAGCCCCAGCATTTT. The encoded protein is CASIKGQGAYSNQPQHF.

This chain uses TRBV28 with TRBJ1-1, with TRBD1 identical over 7 bases. Germline values: CDR1 MDHEN, CDR2 SYDVKM. The CDR3 is 14 residues long. The V segment lost 5 bases and the J segment 5 bases; nucleotides outside the gene matches: 8. The CDR3 DNA reads TGTGCCAGCAGTGTATCGACAGGGCAGACTGAAGCTTTCTTT. It codes for CASSVSTGQTEAFF.

This clone was picked up a small number of times. The chain has TRBV2 and TRBJ1-5, with a weak D call TRBD1 (6 bases). CDR3 length: 14 residues. Trimming took off 8 bases at V and 7 bases at J, with 18 bases between the two ends. Per the germline V gene, CDR1 is SNHLY and CDR2 is FYNNEI. The CDR3: CASSTDTGRQPQHF. CDR3 coding DNA: TGTGCCAGCTCAACGGATACAGGGAGACAGCCCCAGCATTTT.

CDR3 sequence reads: CASNQASYEQYF. The CDR3 DNA reads as TGTGCCAGCAATCAGGCCTCCTACGAGCAGTACTTC. V gene TRBV5-6 combines with J gene TRBJ2-7; no definite D call. The CDR3 spans 12 residues. Trimming removed 6 bases from V and 0 bases from J, with 7 bases in between. From germline, CDR1 is SGHDT and CDR2 YYEEEE.

The rearrangement joins TRBV18 to TRBJ2-7, with 9 bases identical to TRBD1. The germline V gene has CDR1 KGHSH and CDR2 LQKENI. The CDR3 loop spans 14 amino acids. The trim removed 6 bases at V and 4 bases at J, leaving 7 bases unmatched. Written as DNA, the CDR3 is TGTGCCAGCTCTCGGCAGGGACAGGGTTACGAGCAGTACTTC. It specifies CASSRQGQGYEQYF.

The chain combines TRBV18 with TRBJ2-7; 7 nucleotides agree with TRBD1. CDR3 length: 13 residues. J was trimmed by 5 bases and V by 3 bases; bases with no gene match: 4. The germline CDR1 and CDR2 sequences are KGHSH and LQKENI. In DNA form, the CDR3 reads TGTGCCAGCTCACCCCGACAGGGTAACGAGCAGTACTTC. It translates to CASSPRQGNEQYF.

This clone was seen a handful of times. The chain uses TRBV29-1 and TRBJ2-7, with TRBD2 as a possible D gene (6 bases). Trimming shortened V by 3 bases and J by 3 bases, and 15 bases separated the two germline ends. The CDR3 has 14 amino acids. The germline V gene has CDR1 SQVTM and CDR2 ANQGSEA. The CDR3 nucleotides are TGCAGCGTTGAGGCGGGACCACTGAGCTACGAGCAGTACTTC. As protein: CSVEAGPLSYEQYF.

The chain carries TRBV25-1 and TRBJ1-1; perhaps TRBD1 as D (5 bases). Germline CDR1 and CDR2: MGHDK and SYGVNS. The CDR3 length is 14 residues. V was shortened by 7 bases and J by 0 bases, with 12 bases between the two germline ends. CDR3 in amino acids: CASTGRGLNTEAFF. Here the CDR3 DNA reads TGTGCCAGCACAGGACGGGGGTTGAACACTGAAGCTTTCTTT.

This clone was counted a few times. The chain combines TRBV6-6 with TRBJ2-1; D perhaps matches TRBD2 (6 bases). Germline loops: CDR1 MNHNY, CDR2 SVGAGI (reference sequence). This CDR3 is 15 amino acids long. V lost 4 bases and J lost 2, with 12 bases in between. CDR3 sequence reads: CASSFRDSTYNEQFF. The CDR3 nucleotides are TGTGCCAGCAGTTTCCGGGACTCGACCTACAATGAGCAGTTCTTC.

CDR3 residues: CASSLRLLADTQYF. CDR3 coding DNA: TGTGCCAGCAGCTTAAGACTATTGGCAGATACGCAGTATTTT. The genes are TRBV7-2 and TRBJ2-3; D perhaps matches TRBD2 (5 bases). This CDR3 has 14 residues. The ends were cut back, 2 bases at V and 4 bases at J, with 10 bases in the middle. Germline V gene lookup returns CDR1 SGHTA and CDR2 FQGNSA. The whole variable domain, remainder taken from reference TRBV7-2 and TRBJ2-3, is GAGVSQSPSNKVTEKGKDVELRCDPISGHTALYWYRQSLGQGLEFLIYFQGNSAPDKSGLPSDRFSAERTGGSVSTLTIQRTQQEDSAVYLCASSLRLLADTQYFGPGTRLTVL.

The rearrangement links TRBV30 to TRBJ2-4, with no clear D. The V and J ends lost 5 bases and 9 bases respectively, with 14 bases between them. Germline loops: CDR1 GTSNPN, CDR2 SVGIG (reference sequence). The CDR3 consists of 12 residues. CDR3 residues: CAWAVYGGIQYF. DNA of the CDR3: TGTGCCTGGGCCGTCTATGGTGGCATTCAGTACTTC.

This clone is a singleton in its sample. The chain recombines TRBV30 with TRBJ1-2, with no clear D. Germline V gene sequence: CDR1 GTSNPN, CDR2 SVGIG (reference sequence). CDR3 length: 13 residues. The V end was cut by 0 bases, the J end by 4 bases, with 9 bases between. CDR3 sequence reads: CAWSVSRFYGYTF. The CDR3 coding sequence is TGTGCCTGGAGTGTGAGTCGGTTCTATGGCTACACCTTC.

The chain has TRBV9 and TRBJ1-2, with 9 bases fitting TRBD1. Germline CDR1 is SGDLS and CDR2 is YYNGEE. V shed 4 bases and J 9 bases; nucleotides not matched to a gene: 25. CDR3 length: 19 amino acids. CDR3 nucleotides: TGTGCCAGCAGCCCGAGTGGGGGGTGGGACAGGGCGCCCCCCAGGAGCTACACCTTC. Protein sequence: CASSPSGGWDRAPPRSYTF.

This clone was seen ten or more times. This chain uses TRBV5-1 with TRBJ2-2, with D perhaps matching TRBD1 (6 bases). Looked up from germline, CDR1 is SGHRS and CDR2 is YFSETQ. Between the trimmed V and J ends, which lost 1 base and 3 bases, there was a span of 13 bases. The CDR3 contains 16 residues. The CDR3 protein is CASSLLLTGYTGELFF. CDR3 nucleotides: TGCGCCAGCAGCTTGTTGTTGACAGGTTACACCGGGGAGCTGTTTTTT.

The chain couples TRBV6-1 to TRBJ1-2, with D perhaps TRBD1 (5 bases). Germline V gene data show CDR1 as MNHNS and CDR2 as SASEGT. The CDR3 spans 15 residues. V lost 1 base, J lost 5 bases, and 14 bases lay in between. The CDR3 reads CASSEVGGWGYGYTF. The CDR3 DNA reads as TGTGCCAGCAGTGAAGTGGGGGGGTGGGGGTATGGCTACACCTTC.

The CDR3 DNA reads as TGTGCCAGCAGCCCGGGACAAGTTAATGAAAAACTGTTTTTT. Protein sequence: CASSPGQVNEKLFF. This rearrangement joins TRBV7-9 to TRBJ1-4; TRBD1 might be the D (6 bases). There are 14 residues in the CDR3. Germline V gives CDR1 SEHNR, CDR2 FQNEAQ (reference sequence). V was shortened by 5 bases and J by 4 bases, with 11 bases between the two germline ends.

This sequence joins TRBV4-3 and TRBJ2-5; 12 nucleotides agree with TRBD1. The J call may be incorrect, as the DNA end agrees better with TRBJ2-7. Germline V gene sequence: CDR1 LGHNA, CDR2 YSLEER. The CDR3 runs 15 residues. The CDR3 DNA reads as TGCGCCAGCAGCCAAAGGGACAGGGGGCTCTACGAGCAGTACTTC. As protein: CASSQRDRGLYEQYF.

This chain connects TRBV30 to TRBJ1-5; 7 bases are shared with TRBD1. V lost 7 bases, J lost 7 bases, and 10 bases stayed unmatched. The germline V gene has CDR1 GTSNPN and CDR2 SVGIG (reference sequence). The CDR3 consists of 13 residues. CDR3 sequence: CAFQGDGNQPQHF. CDR3 DNA sequence: TGTGCCTTTCAGGGGGATGGGAACCAGCCCCAGCATTTT.